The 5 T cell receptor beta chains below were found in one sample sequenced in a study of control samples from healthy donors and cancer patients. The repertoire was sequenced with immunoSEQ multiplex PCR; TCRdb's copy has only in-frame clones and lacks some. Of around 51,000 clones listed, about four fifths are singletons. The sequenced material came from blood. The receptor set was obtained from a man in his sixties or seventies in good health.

The CDR3 region is CASSVGPGLHEKLFF. The CDR3 coding sequence is TGTGCCAGCAGCGTCGGACCGGGACTACACGAAAAACTGTTTTTT. V gene TRBV9 combines with J gene TRBJ1-4; the D gene is possibly TRBD1 (5 bases). This CDR3 has 15 amino acids. Germline CDR1 and CDR2: SGDLS and YYNGEE. Trimming pared 2 bases from V and 8 bases from J, leaving 16 bases between.

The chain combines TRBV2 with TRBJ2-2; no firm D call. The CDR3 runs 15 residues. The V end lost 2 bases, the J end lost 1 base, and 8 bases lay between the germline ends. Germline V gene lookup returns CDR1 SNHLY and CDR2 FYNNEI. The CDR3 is CASSELGRNTGELFF. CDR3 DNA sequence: TGTGCCAGCAGTGAATTAGGAAGGAACACCGGGGAGCTGTTTTTT. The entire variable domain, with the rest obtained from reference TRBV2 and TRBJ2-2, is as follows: EPEVTQTPSHQVTQMGQEVILRCVPISNHLYFYWYRQILGQKVEFLVSFYNNEISEKSEIFDDQFSVERPDGSNFTLKIRSTKLEDSAMYFCASSELGRNTGELFFGEGSRLTVL.

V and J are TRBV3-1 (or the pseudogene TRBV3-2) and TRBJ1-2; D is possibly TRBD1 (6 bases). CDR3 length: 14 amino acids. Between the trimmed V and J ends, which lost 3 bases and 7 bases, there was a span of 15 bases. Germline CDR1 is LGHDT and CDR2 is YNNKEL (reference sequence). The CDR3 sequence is CASSHYRVTSGYTF. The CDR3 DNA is TGTGCCAGCAGCCATTACAGGGTTACTTCTGGCTACACCTTC.

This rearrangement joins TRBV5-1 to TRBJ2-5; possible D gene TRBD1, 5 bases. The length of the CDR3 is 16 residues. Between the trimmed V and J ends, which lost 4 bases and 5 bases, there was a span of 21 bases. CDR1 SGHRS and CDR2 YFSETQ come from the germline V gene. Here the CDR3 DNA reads TGCGCCAGCAGCCCCCAGGTTGGGGCGCGCGAGGAGACCCAGTACTTC. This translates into CASSPQVGAREETQYF.

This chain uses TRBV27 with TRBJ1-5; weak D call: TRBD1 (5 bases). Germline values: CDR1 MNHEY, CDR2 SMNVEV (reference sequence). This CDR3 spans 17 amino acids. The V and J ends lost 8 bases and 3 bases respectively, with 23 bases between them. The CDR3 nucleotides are TGTGCCAGCGGCCAGGGTGGACGGGGCCCTACCAATCAGCCCCAGCATTTT. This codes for CASGQGGRGPTNQPQHF.